The 15 T cell receptor beta chains listed next were all sequenced from one sample in a study of blood T cell repertoires in COVID-19. Repertoires were generated with immunoSEQ multiplex PCR, while TCRdb's copy carries only in-frame clones and drops some. The repertoire consists of around 160,000 clones, with around 87% occurring once and the leading ten covering more than 1%. Sequencing was carried out using PBMCs or T cells enriched from blood (not recorded which). The receptors stem from a woman in her 30s with acute COVID-19.

This chain joins TRBV28 and TRBJ1-4, with TRBD1 matching 8 bases. After removal of 5 bases from V and 5 bases from J, the junction contained 4 bases not matched to a gene. There are 14 residues in the CDR3. Looked up from germline, CDR1 is MDHEN and CDR2 is SYDVKM. The CDR3 here is CASSPRQGNEKLFF. In DNA, the CDR3 is TGTGCCAGCAGTCCCCGACAGGGGAATGAAAAACTGTTTTTT.

The V and J genes are TRBV30 and TRBJ1-3; TRBD1 might be the D (6 bases). CDR3 size: 16 residues. CDR1 is GTSNPN, CDR2 SVGIG, per germline (reference sequence). V lost 2 bases, J lost 0 bases, and 14 bases lay in between. The CDR3 here is CAWSTGGLPSGNTIYF. DNA of the CDR3: TGTGCCTGGAGTACCGGGGGGCTACCCTCTGGAAACACCATATATTTT.

The chain recombines TRBV18 with TRBJ2-5; D unresolved. V was cut by 4 bases and J by 1 base, with 7 bases left in between. Germline assignment: CDR1 KGHSH and CDR2 LQKENI. The CDR3 extends over 13 amino acids. CDR3 nucleotide sequence: TGTGCCAGCTCACGACAATCCCAAGAGACCCAGTACTTC. Amino acid sequence: CASSRQSQETQYF.

This clone was recorded only once. The chain is built from TRBV28 and TRBJ1-5, with a tentative D call TRBD1 (5 bases). The V end lost 5 bases, the J end lost 2 bases, and 13 bases lay between the germline ends. The CDR3 has 15 amino acids. The germline V gene encodes CDR1 MDHEN and CDR2 SYDVKM. The CDR3 nucleotides read TGTGCCAGCAGTCTACAGGCCTATGGCAATCAGCCCCAGCATTTT. Translated: CASSLQAYGNQPQHF.

V usage is TRBV5-4 and J usage is TRBJ1-2, with D perhaps matching TRBD1 (5 bases). The CDR3 contains 13 residues. The germline V gene has CDR1 SGHNT and CDR2 YYREEE (reference sequence). Trimming left V 1 base short and J 9 bases short, with 13 bases between. DNA of the CDR3: TGTGCCAGCAGCTTGCAGGGTTCTTATAGCTACACCTTC. Translating it yields CASSLQGSYSYTF.

This chain links TRBV6-5 with TRBJ2-5, with a weak D call TRBD1 (6 bases). This CDR3 is 15 amino acids long. CDR1 and CDR2 (germline): MNHEY, SVGAGI. The ends were cut back, 4 bases at V and 2 bases at J, with 14 bases in the middle. For the CDR3, the DNA is TGTGCCAGCAGTTGGGGCCCCGGGACACAAGAGACCCAGTACTTC. This translates into CASSWGPGTQETQYF.

The genes are TRBV2 and TRBJ2-5; no clear D gene. The ends were cut back, 3 bases at V and 5 bases at J, with 10 bases in the middle. CDR1 is SNHLY and CDR2 is FYNNEI in the germline V gene. The CDR3 spans 13 residues. The CDR3 DNA reads as TGTGCCAGCAGTGATGTCGGGTGGGAGACCCAGTACTTC. Amino acids: CASSDVGWETQYF. Looking up the rest from reference TRBV2 and TRBJ2-5 gives the full variable domain: EPEVTQTPSHQVTQMGQEVILRCVPISNHLYFYWYRQILGQKVEFLVSFYNNEISEKSEIFDDQFSVERPDGSNFTLKIRSTKLEDSAMYFCASSDVGWETQYFGPGTRLLVL.

The J gene is TRBJ2-3, the V gene TRBV7-3; 14 bases map to TRBD2. Germline CDR1 SGHTA, CDR2 FQGTGA. The length of the CDR3 is 18 residues. Trimming at V came to 5 bases and at J to 1 base, leaving 8 bases not matched to a gene. The CDR3 sequence is CASSPGTSGSLGTDTQYF. The CDR3, as DNA: TGTGCCAGCAGCCCCGGGACTAGCGGGAGTTTGGGCACAGATACGCAGTATTTT.

The V call is TRBV6-1, the J call TRBJ2-2; 11 nucleotides align to TRBD2. The junction had 0 bases not matched to a gene; V was cut back by 0 bases and J by 6 bases. CDR1 is MNHNS and CDR2 is SASEGT in the germline V gene. The CDR3 runs to 15 residues. CDR3 loop: CASSEASGRAGELFF. The CDR3 region has the DNA TGTGCCAGCAGTGAAGCTAGCGGGAGGGCCGGGGAGCTGTTTTTT.

This chain uses TRBV5-1 with TRBJ2-3; no clear D. The CDR3 runs 16 residues. V lost 0 bases and J 2 bases, leaving 13 bases between the germline ends. Germline V gene lookup returns CDR1 SGHRS and CDR2 YFSETQ. CDR3 DNA sequence: TGCGCCAGCAGCTTGGATGCGCGCCCGAACACAGATACGCAGTATTTT. Translated: CASSLDARPNTDTQYF.

The gene calls are TRBV28 and TRBJ2-1, with TRBD1 matching over 8 bases. Germline-derived CDR1 and CDR2 are MDHEN and SYDVKM. After removal of 5 bases from V and 5 bases from J, the junction contained 11 bases not matched to a gene. The CDR3 totals 16 residues. The CDR3 reads CASSPVGTGPNNEQFF. In DNA, the CDR3 is TGTGCCAGCAGTCCCGTCGGGACAGGCCCTAACAATGAGCAGTTCTTC. Using reference TRBV28 and TRBJ2-1 for the parts outside the CDR3, the full variable domain is DVKVTQSSRYLVKRTGEKVFLECVQDMDHENMFWYRQDPGLGLRLIYFSYDVKMKEKGDIPEGYSVSREKKERFSLILESASTNQTSMYLCASSPVGTGPNNEQFFGPGTRLTVL.

This chain links TRBV18 with TRBJ1-2; 7 bases line up with TRBD1. Trimming cost V 6 bases and J 9 bases; bases outside gene matches: 16. The CDR3 is 15 amino acids. Germline lookup yields CDR1 KGHSH and CDR2 LQKENI. The DNA of the CDR3 is TGTGCCAGCTCCCTCCTCGACAGGGATAAATTCCGCTACACCTTC. This gives the protein CASSLLDRDKFRYTF.

J is TRBJ2-7 and V is TRBV2; D possibly corresponds to TRBD1 (6 bases). Trimming removed 6 bases at V and 3 bases at J, with 15 bases between. The CDR3 totals 14 residues. Germline lookup yields CDR1 SNHLY and CDR2 FYNNEI. The CDR3: CASSQRGGNYEQYF. Here the CDR3 DNA reads TGTGCCAGCAGCCAGAGAGGGGGAAACTACGAGCAGTACTTC.

The CDR3 reads CASSQDSEVSGNTIYF. CDR3 DNA: TGCGCCAGCAGCCAAGACAGCGAAGTCTCTGGAAACACCATATATTTT. The chain is built from TRBV4-1 and TRBJ1-3; D is undetermined. Trimming took 0 bases from V and 0 from J, leaving 9 bases between them. This CDR3 has 16 amino acids. Germline assignment: CDR1 MGHRA and CDR2 YSYEKL.

This chain links TRBV3-1 (or the pseudogene TRBV3-2) with TRBJ2-5, with D hard to call. The CDR3 extends over 13 amino acids. Per the germline V gene, CDR1 is LGHDT and CDR2 is YNNKEL (reference sequence). Trimming stripped 5 bases from V and 5 bases from J, with 12 bases between. The DNA for the CDR3 is TGTGCCAGCAGCTCCTCCGTCGTGGAGACCCAGTACTTC. Protein: CASSSSVVETQYF.